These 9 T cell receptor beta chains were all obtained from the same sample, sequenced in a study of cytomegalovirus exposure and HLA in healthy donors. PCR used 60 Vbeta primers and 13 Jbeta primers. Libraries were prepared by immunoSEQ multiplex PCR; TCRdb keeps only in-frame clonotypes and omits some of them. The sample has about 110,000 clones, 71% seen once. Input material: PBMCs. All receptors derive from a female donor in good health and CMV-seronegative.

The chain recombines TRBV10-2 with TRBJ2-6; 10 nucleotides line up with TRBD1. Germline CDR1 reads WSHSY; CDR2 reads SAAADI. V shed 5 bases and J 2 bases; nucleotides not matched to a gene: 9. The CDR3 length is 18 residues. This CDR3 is CASSLRDRGSAGANVLTF. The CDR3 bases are TGCGCCAGCAGTCTCCGGGACAGGGGCTCAGCTGGGGCCAACGTCCTGACTTTC.

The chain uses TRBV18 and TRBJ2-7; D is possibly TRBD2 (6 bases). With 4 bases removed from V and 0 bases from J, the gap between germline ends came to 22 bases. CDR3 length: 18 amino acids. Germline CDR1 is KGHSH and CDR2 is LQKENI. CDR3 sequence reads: CASSLQSALDGSSYEQYF. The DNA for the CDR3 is TGTGCCAGCTCACTGCAGAGCGCTCTCGACGGGAGCTCCTACGAGCAGTACTTC.

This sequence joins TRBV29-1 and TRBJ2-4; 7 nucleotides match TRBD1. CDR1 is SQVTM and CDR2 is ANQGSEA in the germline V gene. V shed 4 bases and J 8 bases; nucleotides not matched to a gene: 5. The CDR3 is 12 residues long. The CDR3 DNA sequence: TGCAGCGTTGTGGGACAGAGGGACATTCAGTACTTC. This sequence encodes CSVVGQRDIQYF. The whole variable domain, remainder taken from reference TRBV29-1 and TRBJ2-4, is SAVISQKPSRDICQRGTSLTIQCQVDSQVTMMFWYRQQPGQSLTLIATANQGSEATYESGFVIDKFPISRPNLTFSTLTVSNMSPEDSSIYLCSVVGQRDIQYFGAGTRLSVL.

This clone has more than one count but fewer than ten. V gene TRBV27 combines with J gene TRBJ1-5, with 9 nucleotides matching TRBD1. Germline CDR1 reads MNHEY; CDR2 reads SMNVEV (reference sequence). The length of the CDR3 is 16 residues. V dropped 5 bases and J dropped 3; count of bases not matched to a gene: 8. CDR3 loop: CASSVQGARDNQPQHF. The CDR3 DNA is TGTGCCAGCAGTGTACAGGGGGCTAGGGACAATCAGCCCCAGCATTTT.

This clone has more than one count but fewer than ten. CDR3 coding DNA: TGCGCCAGCAGCCGAGAGGACAGACTCTCAAATAACTATGGCTACACCTTC. It translates to CASSREDRLSNNYGYTF. J is TRBJ1-2 and V is TRBV5-1; possibly TRBD1 for D (6 bases). CDR1 and CDR2 from the germline V gene are SGHRS and YFSETQ. CDR3 size: 17 residues. Trimming cost V 4 bases and J 1 base, with 20 bases left between them. The whole variable domain, filled in from reference TRBV5-1 and TRBJ1-2, reads KAGVTQTPRYLIKTRGQQVTLSCSPISGHRSVSWYQQTPGQGLQFLFEYFSETQRNKGNFPGRFSGRQFSNSRSEMNVSTLELGDSALYLCASSREDRLSNNYGYTFGSGTRLTVV.

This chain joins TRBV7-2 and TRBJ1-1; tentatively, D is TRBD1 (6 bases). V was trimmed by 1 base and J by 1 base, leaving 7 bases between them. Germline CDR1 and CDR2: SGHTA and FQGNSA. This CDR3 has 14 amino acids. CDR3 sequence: CASSLGGGNTEAFF. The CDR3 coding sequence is TGTGCCAGCAGCTTAGGAGGGGGGAACACTGAAGCTTTCTTT. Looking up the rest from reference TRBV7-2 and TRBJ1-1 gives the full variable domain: GAGVSQSPSNKVTEKGKDVELRCDPISGHTALYWYRQSLGQGLEFLIYFQGNSAPDKSGLPSDRFSAERTGGSVSTLTIQRTQQEDSAVYLCASSLGGGNTEAFFGQGTRLTVV.

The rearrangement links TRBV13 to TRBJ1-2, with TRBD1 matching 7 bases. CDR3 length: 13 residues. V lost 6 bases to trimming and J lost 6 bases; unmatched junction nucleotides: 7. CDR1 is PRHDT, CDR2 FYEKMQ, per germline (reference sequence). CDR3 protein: CASSRTGGHGYTF. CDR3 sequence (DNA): TGTGCCAGCAGTAGGACAGGAGGGCATGGCTACACCTTC. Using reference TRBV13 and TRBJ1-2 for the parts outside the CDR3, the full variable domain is AAGVIQSPRHLIKEKRETATLKCYPIPRHDTVYWYQQGPGQDPQFLISFYEKMQSDKGSIPDRFSAQQFSDYHSELNMSSLELGDSALYFCASSRTGGHGYTFGSGTRLTVV.

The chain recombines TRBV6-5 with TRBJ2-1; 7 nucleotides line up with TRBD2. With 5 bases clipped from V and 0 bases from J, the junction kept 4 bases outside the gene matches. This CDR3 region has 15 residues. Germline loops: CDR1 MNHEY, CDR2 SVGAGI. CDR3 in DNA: TGTGCCAGCAGTCGCGGGAGCGTCTCCTACAATGAGCAGTTCTTC. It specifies CASSRGSVSYNEQFF.

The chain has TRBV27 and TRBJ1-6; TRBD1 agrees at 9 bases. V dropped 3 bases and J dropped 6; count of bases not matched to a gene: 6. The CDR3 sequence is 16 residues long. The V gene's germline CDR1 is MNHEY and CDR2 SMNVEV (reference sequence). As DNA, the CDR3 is TGTGCCAGCAGTTTGGGTTGGGACAGGGTTAATTCACCCCTCCACTTT. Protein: CASSLGWDRVNSPLHF.